The 10 T cell receptor beta chains listed next were all sequenced from one sample in a study of T cells in tuberculosis. Sequencing was performed with immunoSEQ multiplex PCR; in TCRdb, only in-frame clones are kept and a portion is missing. Among some 40,000 clones listed, 95% were seen once. Material: PBMCs. These receptors originate from a donor aged 10-29 years with latent tuberculosis or without tuberculosis infection.

V usage is TRBV5-1 and J usage is TRBJ1-2; perhaps TRBD1 as D (6 bases). Germline loops: CDR1 SGHRS, CDR2 YFSETQ. V was pared by 4 bases and J by 4 bases, with 17 bases between. The CDR3 covers 15 residues. The CDR3 region has the DNA TGCGCCAGCAGCCCGGGCGGACAGAACGTCTATGGCTACACCTTC. This sequence encodes CASSPGGQNVYGYTF.

V gene TRBV11-2 combines with J gene TRBJ1-1; TRBD1 aligns across 8 bases. The CDR3 is 15 residues long. Unmatched junction bases numbered 13, after V lost 3 bases and J lost 10 bases. Germline V gene data show CDR1 as SGHAT and CDR2 as FQNNGV. The CDR3 coding sequence is TGTGCCAGCAGCTTCCCGCGAGACAGGGGACTGGGAGCTTTCTTT. It specifies CASSFPRDRGLGAFF.

J is TRBJ2-2 and V is TRBV11-2, with 7 bases that match TRBD1. This CDR3 is built from 18 residues. Germline V lookup: CDR1 SGHAT, CDR2 FQNNGV. After removal of 2 bases from V and 2 bases from J, the junction contained 11 bases not matched to a gene. CDR3 nucleotides: TGTGCCAGCAGCTTAAACAGGGGAGAACCGCGTAACACCGGGGAGCTGTTTTTT. This sequence encodes CASSLNRGEPRNTGELFF.

V gene TRBV5-1 combines with J gene TRBJ1-1; 11 nucleotides align to TRBD1. Unmatched junction bases numbered 4, after V lost 7 bases and J lost 5 bases. The CDR3 sequence is 13 residues long. CDR1 SGHRS and CDR2 YFSETQ come from the germline V gene. In nucleotides, the CDR3 is TGCGCCAGCGGACAGGGGGCCGGAACTGAAGCTTTCTTT. Its protein product is CASGQGAGTEAFF. The whole variable domain, filled in from reference TRBV5-1 and TRBJ1-1, reads KAGVTQTPRYLIKTRGQQVTLSCSPISGHRSVSWYQQTPGQGLQFLFEYFSETQRNKGNFPGRFSGRQFSNSRSEMNVSTLELGDSALYLCASGQGAGTEAFFGQGTRLTVV.

V and J are TRBV2 and TRBJ1-4, with TRBD1 matching over 9 bases. The V and J ends lost 8 bases and 5 bases, in that order; junction bases with no gene match: 15. This CDR3 is 17 amino acids long. Germline-derived CDR1 and CDR2 are SNHLY and FYNNEI. The CDR3 here is CASQNDNSGTGNEKLFF. The CDR3 bases are TGTGCCAGCCAAAACGACAACTCCGGGACAGGGAATGAAAAACTGTTTTTT.

The chain is built from TRBV28 and TRBJ1-1; D uncertain. V lost 5 bases and J lost 6, with 13 bases in between. Germline CDR1 MDHEN, CDR2 SYDVKM. The CDR3 consists of 13 residues. CDR3 nucleotide sequence: TGTGCCAGCAGTAAAGGCCGGAGCCCTGAAGCTTTCTTT. This codes for CASSKGRSPEAFF.

The chain is built from TRBV5-1 and TRBJ2-7; D possibly corresponds to TRBD1 (6 bases). V was clipped by 4 bases and J by 7 bases, with 18 bases between them. Germline lookup yields CDR1 SGHRS and CDR2 YFSETQ. This CDR3 has 14 amino acids. CDR3 nucleotides: TGCGCCAGCAGCCTATCCGACAGGCGTCGGGAGCAGTACTTC. Its translation: CASSLSDRRREQYF.

This clone was counted only a few times. The J gene is TRBJ2-7, the V gene TRBV21-1; no check of the table's D call, TRBD2, against the DNA was made. TRBV21-1 corresponds to a pseudogene. CDR3 length: 16 amino acids. The CDR3 DNA is TGTGCCAGCAGCAAAGCCTCGGGGGGGCAAGCCTACGAGCAGTACTTC. Translation: CASSKASGGQAYEQYF.

The chain uses TRBV10-2 and TRBJ2-7, with D possibly being TRBD2 (5 bases). Germline-derived CDR1 and CDR2 are WSHSY and SAAADI. This CDR3 has 15 residues. The ends were cut back, 0 bases at V and 4 bases at J, with 13 bases in the middle. Written as DNA, the CDR3 is TGCGCCAGCAGTGAGTCGAGCAGACGAGGGTACGAGCAGTACTTC. Translated: CASSESSRRGYEQYF.

This chain joins TRBV6-1 and TRBJ1-6; D remains unclear. Germline CDR1 is MNHNS and CDR2 is SASEGT. This CDR3 has 14 residues. Deletions cut 1 base from V and 7 bases from J, with 8 bases between. CDR3: CASSEGQKNSPLHF. The CDR3 DNA sequence: TGTGCCAGCAGTGAAGGTCAGAAGAATTCACCCCTCCACTTT.